This record looks at one T cell receptor (beta chain) sequence and its context. The CDR3 spans 15 residues. Germline V lookup: CDR1 KGHDR, CDR2 SFDVKD. V dropped 0 bases and J dropped 7; count of bases not matched to a gene: 5. This sample is drawn from a study of CD8 T cells in Susac syndrome. Random hexamers were used to reverse transcribe roughly 0.5 to 1 ug of RNA. TCRdb analysed the immunoSEQ multiplex PCR reads with MiXCR anew, one entry per CDR3 protein. There are approximately 180,000 distinct CDR3 sequences in the sample; roughly nine tenths occur only once, and 0.085% to 0.09% lies in the top ten.

The chain couples TRBV24-1 to TRBJ2-1; 7 nucleotides line up with TRBD1. Sequencing used CD4+ T cells from PBMCs. This receptor was obtained from a human donor with Susac syndrome. The CDR3 spells CATSDLSGQINEQFF. For the CDR3, the DNA is TGTGCCACCAGTGATTTGTCGGGACAGATTAATGAGCAGTTCTTC.